A single sample gave rise to the 32 T cell receptor beta chains below, sequenced in a study of cytomegalovirus exposure and HLA in healthy donors. PCR involved 60 Vbeta and 13 Jbeta primers. TCRdb's copy holds only in-frame clones and misses some; the assay was immunoSEQ multiplex PCR. The data show nearly 110,000 clones, around 80% seen once. Sample: PBMCs. These receptors originate from a man aged 30 to 39 in good health and CMV-seropositive.

The chain recombines TRBV27 with TRBJ1-4; tentatively, D is TRBD1 (5 bases). Looked up from germline, CDR1 is MNHEY and CDR2 is SMNVEV (reference sequence). The CDR3 loop spans 15 amino acids. V dropped 1 base and J dropped 1 base, with 7 bases sitting between them. DNA for the CDR3: TGTGCCAGCAGTTTATTTACAGGAACTAATGAAAAACTGTTTTTT. It codes for CASSLFTGTNEKLFF.

The chain employs TRBV9 and TRBJ2-5; D is perhaps TRBD1 (7 bases). The CDR3 sequence is 14 residues long. Per germline, CDR1 SGDLS and CDR2 YYNGEE. V was clipped by 4 bases and J by 4 bases, with 14 bases between them. The DNA of the CDR3 is TGTGCCAGCAGCCCCTCAGGGGGGTTAGAGACCCAGTACTTC. Protein sequence: CASSPSGGLETQYF.

This clone was seen a few times. The rearrangement joins TRBV19 to TRBJ2-2; a possible D gene is TRBD1 (6 bases). Germline V gives CDR1 LNHDA, CDR2 SQIVND (reference sequence). V was trimmed by 6 bases and J by 5 bases, leaving 16 bases between them. The CDR3 has 15 residues. The CDR3 DNA is TGTGCCAGTAGGTTATGGGGGCGGCGGACCGGGGAGCTGTTTTTT. Translated, it gives CASRLWGRRTGELFF.

Worth noting for this clone: At one end, the junction sequence differs from germline, possibly due to a read error. V usage is TRBV19 and J usage is TRBJ2-6, with TRBD1 as a possible D gene (5 bases). The CDR3 runs 13 residues. The V gene's germline CDR1 is LNHDA and CDR2 SQIVND (reference sequence). The DNA for the CDR3 is TGTGCCAGTAGAACCTCTGGGGCCAACGGCCTGACTTTC. Translation: CASRTSGANGLTF.

This chain links TRBV7-3 with TRBJ1-2; D is perhaps TRBD1 (5 bases). V was clipped by 5 bases and J by 1 base, with 17 bases between them. This CDR3 spans 16 amino acids. CDR1 and CDR2 (germline): SGHTA, FQGTGA. The CDR3 DNA reads as TGTGCCAGCAGCCCGCGGGGACCGCCCGTTAACTATGGCTACACCTTC. It codes for CASSPRGPPVNYGYTF.

V usage is TRBV10-3 and J usage is TRBJ1-2, with D maybe TRBD1 (5 bases). The CDR3 sequence is 15 residues long. Germline values: CDR1 ENHRY, CDR2 SYGVKD. V lost 0 bases to trimming and J lost 3 bases, with 11 bases between them. CDR3 DNA: TGTGCCATCAGTGAGTCGGGCAGGGCGGACTATGGCTACACCTTC. It yields the protein CAISESGRADYGYTF.

The chain joins TRBV6-1 to TRBJ2-7; tentative D call: TRBD2 (6 bases). Germline CDR1 and CDR2: MNHNS and SASEGT. This CDR3 has 15 amino acids. The V end was cut by 0 bases, the J end by 3 bases, with 12 bases between. CDR3 nucleotide sequence: TGTGCCAGCAGTGAAGCGGAGGGTTCCGTCTACGAGCAGTACTTC. Translated: CASSEAEGSVYEQYF.

The chain links TRBV6-5 to TRBJ2-7; 9 bases line up with TRBD1. Germline CDR1 is MNHEY and CDR2 is SVGAGI. The CDR3 runs to 14 residues. V shed 4 bases, J shed 5 bases, and the junction held 6 bases outside the gene matches. Here the CDR3 reads CASSFQDRGDEQYF. In DNA, the CDR3 is TGTGCCAGCAGTTTCCAGGACAGGGGCGACGAGCAGTACTTC.

V is TRBV2 and J is TRBJ1-6, with D perhaps TRBD1 (6 bases). CDR3 size: 15 residues. V was cut by 4 bases and J by 7 bases, with 14 bases left in between. CDR1 is SNHLY, CDR2 FYNNEI, per germline. CDR3 DNA sequence: TGTGCCAGCAGTGCAGTTAGGCAGGGGAATTCACCCCTCCACTTT. Protein: CASSAVRQGNSPLHF.

V and J are TRBV2 and TRBJ1-1; 11 bases line up with TRBD1. This CDR3 spans 17 amino acids. The germline V gene has CDR1 SNHLY and CDR2 FYNNEI. V was pared by 2 bases and J by 1 base, with 6 bases of the junction left unmatched. The CDR3 is CASSERTGGYWNTEAFF. The CDR3 DNA sequence: TGTGCCAGCAGTGAAAGGACAGGGGGCTACTGGAACACTGAAGCTTTCTTT.

This clone was seen a handful of times. This sequence joins TRBV19 and TRBJ2-1; 9 bases align to TRBD1. From germline, CDR1 is LNHDA and CDR2 SQIVND (reference sequence). The CDR3 runs to 16 residues. J lost 2 bases, V lost 9 bases, and 11 bases had no gene match. CDR3 in DNA: TGTGCCAGCACAAGAATAGGACAGGGGCCCTACAATGAGCAGTTCTTC. This sequence encodes CASTRIGQGPYNEQFF. Full variable domain (remainder filled in from reference TRBV19 and TRBJ2-1): DGGITQSPKYLFRKEGQNVTLSCEQNLNHDAMYWYRQDPGQGLRLIYYSQIVNDFQKGDIAEGYSVSREKKESFPLTVTSAQKNPTAFYLCASTRIGQGPYNEQFFGPGTRLTVL.

The chain employs TRBV11-1 and TRBJ2-7; D perhaps matches TRBD1 (6 bases). The CDR3 totals 14 residues. Germline-derived CDR1 and CDR2 are SGHAT and FQDESV (reference sequence). V was clipped by 6 bases and J by 1 base, with 13 bases between them. The CDR3 loop reads CASSGPGESYEQYF. CDR3 DNA sequence: TGTGCCAGCAGTGGTCCAGGGGAGTCCTACGAGCAGTACTTC.

The V gene is TRBV27, the J gene TRBJ1-5, with 7 bases that match TRBD1. J gave up 0 bases and V 5 bases, and 4 bases lay outside the gene matches. The germline V gene has CDR1 MNHEY and CDR2 SMNVEV (reference sequence). This CDR3 is built from 15 residues. CDR3 amino acids: CASSPDRVSNQPQHF. DNA of the CDR3: TGTGCCAGCAGTCCCGACAGGGTTAGCAATCAGCCCCAGCATTTT.

The chain recombines TRBV6-6 with TRBJ2-7; 9 positions agree with TRBD2. Germline V gene lookup returns CDR1 MNHNY and CDR2 SVGAGI (reference sequence). J gave up 5 bases and V 6 bases, and 8 bases lay outside the gene matches. The CDR3 contains 14 residues. The chain's CDR3 is CASSLSGGPNEQYF. CDR3 DNA: TGTGCCAGCAGCCTAAGCGGGGGGCCTAACGAGCAGTACTTC.

V is TRBV5-1 and J is TRBJ1-6; the match to TRBD1 covers 10 bases. The CDR3 runs to 15 residues. Looked up from germline, CDR1 is SGHRS and CDR2 is YFSETQ. The V and J ends lost 0 bases and 8 bases, in that order; junction bases with no gene match: 2. The DNA for the CDR3 is TGCGCCAGCAGCTTGGAGGGACAGGGGTATTCACCCCTCCACTTT. It translates to CASSLEGQGYSPLHF.

The chain employs TRBV2 and TRBJ2-2; D ambiguous. V was pared by 2 bases and J by 16 bases, with 17 bases between. CDR1 and CDR2 from the germline V gene are SNHLY and FYNNEI. There are 13 residues in the CDR3. CDR3: CASSEQEAMPPFF. The CDR3 nucleotides are TGTGCCAGCAGTGAACAAGAAGCAATGCCCCCGTTTTTT.

The table lists this clone with a count of one. The V gene is TRBV19, the J gene TRBJ1-5, with D possibly TRBD1 on 5 matching bases. Per germline, CDR1 LNHDA and CDR2 SQIVND (reference sequence). The length of the CDR3 is 14 residues. V lost 7 bases and J lost 7, with 17 bases in between. CDR3 DNA: TGTGCCAGTATCCCCGGGGGATCAGGACAGCCCCAGCATTTT. This gives the protein CASIPGGSGQPQHF.

This chain joins TRBV6-1 and TRBJ2-7; 7 nucleotides line up with TRBD1. This CDR3 region has 16 residues. Germline loops: CDR1 MNHNS, CDR2 SASEGT. V lost 4 bases, J lost 0 bases, and 9 bases stayed unmatched. CDR3 region: CASSGLGQATSYEQYF. DNA of the CDR3: TGTGCCAGCAGTGGGTTAGGACAGGCTACCTCCTACGAGCAGTACTTC.

This clone showed up just once. The genes are TRBV7-8 and TRBJ1-2; no firm D call. Germline CDR1 SGHVS, CDR2 FQNEAQ. Trimming took 6 bases from V and 7 from J, leaving 18 bases between them. The CDR3 has 14 amino acids. The CDR3 DNA follows: TGTGCCAGCAGAACCTCCTCAGGCGTCGGTGGCTACACCTTC. Residues: CASRTSSGVGGYTF.

The CDR3 protein is CAISPGVGGSEQYF. The CDR3 DNA sequence: TGTGCCATCAGTCCCGGGGTCGGCGGGAGCGAGCAGTACTTC. The V gene is TRBV10-3, the J gene TRBJ2-7; 7 bases map to TRBD2. Per germline, CDR1 ENHRY and CDR2 SYGVKD. With V trimmed by 5 bases and J by 6 bases, 10 bases remained unmatched. The CDR3 runs 14 residues.

This sequence joins TRBV2 and TRBJ1-2, with 9 positions matching TRBD1. The junction had 11 bases not matched to a gene; V was cut back by 6 bases and J by 6 bases. This CDR3 is built from 15 residues. From germline, CDR1 is SNHLY and CDR2 FYNNEI. CDR3 coding DNA: TGTGCCAGCAGAGAAATCGGGACAGGGAAGAATGGCTACACCTTC. It codes for CASREIGTGKNGYTF.

V usage is TRBV11-3 and J usage is TRBJ1-1; D call uncertain. V lost 5 bases, J lost 0 bases, and 10 bases lay in between. The CDR3 totals 14 residues. Germline values: CDR1 SGHNT, CDR2 YENEEA. CDR3 sequence reads: CASSQLLMNTEAFF. CDR3 coding DNA: TGTGCCAGCAGCCAACTCCTCATGAACACTGAAGCTTTCTTT. Variable domain in full (rest from reference TRBV11-3 and TRBJ1-1): EAGVVQSPRYKIIEKKQPVAFWCNPISGHNTLYWYLQNLGQGPELLIRYENEEAVDDSQLPKDRFSAERLKGVDSTLKIQPAELGDSAVYLCASSQLLMNTEAFFGQGTRLTVV.

The V gene is TRBV7-9, the J gene TRBJ1-2, with 9 bases identical to TRBD1. With V trimmed by 5 bases and J by 8 bases, 12 bases remained unmatched. CDR1 and CDR2 from the germline V gene are SEHNR and FQNEAQ (reference sequence). This CDR3 region has 15 residues. CDR3 in amino acids: CASSPTGTGTGGYTF. CDR3 sequence (DNA): TGTGCCAGCAGCCCAACCGGGACAGGGACGGGAGGCTACACCTTC.

This clone was recorded once. The CDR3 loop reads CASSRGDNEKLFF. CDR3 DNA sequence: TGTGCCAGCAGCAGGGGTGATAATGAAAAACTGTTTTTT. The rearrangement uses TRBV9 and TRBJ1-4; a weak D match, TRBD1 (5 bases). This CDR3 spans 13 amino acids. The V and J ends lost 4 bases and 4 bases respectively, with 8 bases between them. The germline V gene has CDR1 SGDLS and CDR2 YYNGEE.

Worth noting for this clone: The conserved final phenylalanine or tryptophan is absent from the CDR3, which likely points to a read error. The chain is built from TRBV6-1 and TRBJ1-5; 7 bases align to TRBD1. The V segment lost 6 bases and the J segment 6 bases; nucleotides outside the gene matches: 11. Germline V lookup: CDR1 MNHNS, CDR2 SASEGT. The CDR3 contains 15 residues. In DNA form, the CDR3 reads TGTGCCAGCAGCTCCGGACAGGCGAGGGGTCAGCCCCAGCATCTT. Translated, it gives CASSSGQARGQPQHL.

CDR3 loop: CASSLESFDNSPLHF. The DNA of the CDR3 is TGTGCCAGCAGCTTAGAAAGCTTCGATAATTCACCCCTCCACTTT. This chain joins TRBV11-3 and TRBJ1-6; no clear D. Germline V gives CDR1 SGHNT, CDR2 YENEEA. V dropped 0 bases and J dropped 5 bases, with 8 bases sitting between them. This CDR3 spans 15 amino acids.

The chain combines TRBV29-1 with TRBJ1-1, with D tentatively TRBD1 (6 bases). CDR1 SQVTM and CDR2 ANQGSEA come from the germline V gene. Trimming removed 3 bases at V and 0 bases at J, with 11 bases between. This CDR3 spans 14 amino acids. The CDR3 DNA reads as TGCAGCGTTGATGCTCAGGGGATGAACACTGAAGCTTTCTTT. Translation: CSVDAQGMNTEAFF.

The V and J genes are TRBV19 and TRBJ2-7; TRBD1 agrees at 9 bases. The CDR3 runs to 13 residues. Germline V CDR1 and CDR2: LNHDA, SQIVND (reference sequence). Trimming cost V 5 bases and J 6 bases; bases outside gene matches: 5. The CDR3 nucleotides read TGTGCCAGTAGTTCAGGACAGGGGTTCGAGCAGTACTTC. It specifies CASSSGQGFEQYF.

The V gene is TRBV5-5, the J gene TRBJ2-4; D is uncertain. Per the germline V gene, CDR1 is SGHKS and CDR2 is YYEKEE (reference sequence). The V end lost 1 base, the J end lost 11 bases, and 16 bases lay between the germline ends. The CDR3 contains 14 residues. The chain's CDR3 is CASSLIRDSGFQYF. The DNA of the CDR3 is TGTGCCAGCAGCTTGATCCGAGACTCCGGTTTTCAGTACTTC.

The rearrangement links TRBV7-9 to TRBJ1-2; 7 bases agree with TRBD1. J was trimmed by 2 bases and V by 4 bases; bases with no gene match: 10. This CDR3 region has 16 residues. Germline assignment: CDR1 SEHNR and CDR2 FQNEAQ (reference sequence). As DNA, the CDR3 is TGTGCCAGCAGCTCTGAGGACAGGCCGTCCAACTATGGCTACACCTTC. Encoded protein: CASSSEDRPSNYGYTF. The full variable domain, completed using reference TRBV7-9 and TRBJ1-2, is DTGVSQNPRHKITKRGQNVTFRCDPISEHNRLYWYRQTLGQGPEFLTYFQNEAQLEKSRLLSDRFSAERPKGSFSTLEIQRTEQGDSAMYLCASSSEDRPSNYGYTFGSGTRLTVV.

The chain carries TRBV5-1 and TRBJ1-3; tentatively, D is TRBD1 (5 bases). The V and J ends lost 3 bases and 0 bases respectively, with 10 bases between them. The V gene's germline CDR1 is SGHRS and CDR2 YFSETQ. The length of the CDR3 is 15 residues. CDR3 DNA: TGCGCCAGCAGCTCAGGGTTAAGCTCTGGAAACACCATATATTTT. It is translated as CASSSGLSSGNTIYF.

The chain combines TRBV5-1 with TRBJ2-5, with D perhaps matching TRBD1 (5 bases). The CDR3 runs 15 residues. Between the trimmed V and J ends, which lost 4 bases and 4 bases, there was a span of 17 bases. Germline V gives CDR1 SGHRS, CDR2 YFSETQ. The CDR3 nucleotides are TGCGCCAGCAGCCCATACAGGCCGGGCGCAGAGACCCAGTACTTC. Encoded protein: CASSPYRPGAETQYF.